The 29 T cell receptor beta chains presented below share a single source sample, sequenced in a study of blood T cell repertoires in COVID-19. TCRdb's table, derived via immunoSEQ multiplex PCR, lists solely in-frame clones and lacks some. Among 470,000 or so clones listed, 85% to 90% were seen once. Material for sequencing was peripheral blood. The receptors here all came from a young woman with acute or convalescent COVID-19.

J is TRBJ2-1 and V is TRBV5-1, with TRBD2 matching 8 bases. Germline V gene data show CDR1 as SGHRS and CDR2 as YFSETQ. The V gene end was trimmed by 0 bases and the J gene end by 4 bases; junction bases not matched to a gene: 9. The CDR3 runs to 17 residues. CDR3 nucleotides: TGCGCCAGCAGCTTGGGAGGCCCACTAGCGGAGTACAATGAGCAGTTCTTC. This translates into CASSLGGPLAEYNEQFF.

DNA of the CDR3: TGTGCCAGCTCATCCCTCGGGACAACGGGTGAAAAACTGTTTTTT. Residues: CASSSLGTTGEKLFF. The V gene is TRBV18, the J gene TRBJ1-4, with D possibly being TRBD1 (6 bases). The germline gives CDR1 KGHSH, CDR2 LQKENI. CDR3 length: 15 residues. The germline V and J ends were trimmed by 5 bases and 7 bases, with 17 bases remaining between them.

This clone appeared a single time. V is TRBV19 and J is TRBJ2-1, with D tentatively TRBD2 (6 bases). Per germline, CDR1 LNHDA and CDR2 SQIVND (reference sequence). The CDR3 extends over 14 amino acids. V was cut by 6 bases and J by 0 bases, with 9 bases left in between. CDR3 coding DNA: TGTGCCAGTAGCCCGACTAGCTCCTACAATGAGCAGTTCTTC. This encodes CASSPTSSYNEQFF.

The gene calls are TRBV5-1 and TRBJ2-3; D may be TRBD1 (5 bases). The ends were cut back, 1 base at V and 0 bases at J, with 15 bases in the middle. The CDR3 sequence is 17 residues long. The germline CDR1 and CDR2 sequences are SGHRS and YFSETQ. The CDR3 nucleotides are TGCGCCAGCAGCTTGAGACAGTTTGGAGATAGCACAGATACGCAGTATTTT. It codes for CASSLRQFGDSTDTQYF.

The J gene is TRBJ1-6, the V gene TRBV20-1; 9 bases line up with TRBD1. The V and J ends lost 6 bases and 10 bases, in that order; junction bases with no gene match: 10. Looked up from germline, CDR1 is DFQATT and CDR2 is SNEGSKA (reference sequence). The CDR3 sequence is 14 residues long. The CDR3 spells CSASTGTGTSPLHF. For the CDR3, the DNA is TGCAGTGCAAGTACCGGGACAGGGACCTCACCCCTCCACTTT.

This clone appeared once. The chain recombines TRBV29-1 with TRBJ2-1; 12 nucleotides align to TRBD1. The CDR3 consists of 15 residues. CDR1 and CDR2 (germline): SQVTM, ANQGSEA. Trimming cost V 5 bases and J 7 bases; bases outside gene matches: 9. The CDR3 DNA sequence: TGCAGCGTTCTCAAGGGACAGGGGGCGAAAAATGAGCAGTTCTTC. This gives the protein CSVLKGQGAKNEQFF.

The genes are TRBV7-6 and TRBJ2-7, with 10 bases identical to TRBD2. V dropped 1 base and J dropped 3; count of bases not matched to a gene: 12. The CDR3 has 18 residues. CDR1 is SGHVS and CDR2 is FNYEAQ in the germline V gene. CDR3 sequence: CASSLEASGGTSSYEQYF. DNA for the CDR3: TGTGCCAGCAGCTTAGAGGCTAGCGGGGGAACATCCAGCTACGAGCAGTACTTC.

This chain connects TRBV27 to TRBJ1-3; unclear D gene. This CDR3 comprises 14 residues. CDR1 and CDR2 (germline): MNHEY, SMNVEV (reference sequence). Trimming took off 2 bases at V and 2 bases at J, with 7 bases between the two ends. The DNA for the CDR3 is TGTGCCAGCAGTTTAGGAGGGACTGGAAACACCATATATTTT. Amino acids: CASSLGGTGNTIYF.

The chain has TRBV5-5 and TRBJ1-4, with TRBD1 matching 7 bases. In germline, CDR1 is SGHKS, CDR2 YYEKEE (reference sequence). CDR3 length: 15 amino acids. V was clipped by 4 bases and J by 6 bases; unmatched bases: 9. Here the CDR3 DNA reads TGTGCCAGCAGCCCGGAGGGGACAGAGGATGAAAAACTGTTTTTT. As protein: CASSPEGTEDEKLFF.

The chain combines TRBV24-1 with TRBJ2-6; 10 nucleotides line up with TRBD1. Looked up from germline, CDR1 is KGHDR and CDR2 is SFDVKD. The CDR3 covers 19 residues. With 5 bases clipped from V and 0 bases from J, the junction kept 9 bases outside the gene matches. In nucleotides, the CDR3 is TGTGCCACCAGTGGGGGACAGGGGATCGGAAGCTCTGGGGCCAACGTCCTGACTTTC. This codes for CATSGGQGIGSSGANVLTF.

The CDR3 reads CASSLGVAGEETQYF. In DNA form, the CDR3 reads TGTGCCAGCAGCTTAGGTGTCGCGGGGGAAGAGACCCAGTACTTC. This chain connects TRBV7-6 to TRBJ2-5, with 7 bases fitting TRBD2. From germline, CDR1 is SGHVS and CDR2 FNYEAQ. This CDR3 comprises 15 residues. J lost 3 bases, V lost 1 base, and 5 bases had no gene match.

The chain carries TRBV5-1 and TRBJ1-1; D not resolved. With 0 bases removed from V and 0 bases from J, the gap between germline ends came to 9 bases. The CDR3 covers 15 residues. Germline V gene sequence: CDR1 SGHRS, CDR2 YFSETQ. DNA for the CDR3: TGCGCCAGCAGCTTGGCGGGTCAGTTGAACACTGAAGCTTTCTTT. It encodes CASSLAGQLNTEAFF.

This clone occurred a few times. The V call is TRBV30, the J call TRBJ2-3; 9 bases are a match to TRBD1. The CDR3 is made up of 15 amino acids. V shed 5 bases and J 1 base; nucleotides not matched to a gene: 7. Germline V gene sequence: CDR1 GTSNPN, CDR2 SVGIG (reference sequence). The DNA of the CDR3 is TGTGCCTGGCAAGACAGGGGGACGGGCACAGATACGCAGTATTTT. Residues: CAWQDRGTGTDTQYF. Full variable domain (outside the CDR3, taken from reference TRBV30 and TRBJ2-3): SQTIHQWPATLVQPVGSPLSLECTVEGTSNPNLYWYRQAAGRGLQLLFYSVGIGQISSEVPQNLSASRPQDRQFILSSKKLLLSDSGFYLCAWQDRGTGTDTQYFGPGTRLTVL.

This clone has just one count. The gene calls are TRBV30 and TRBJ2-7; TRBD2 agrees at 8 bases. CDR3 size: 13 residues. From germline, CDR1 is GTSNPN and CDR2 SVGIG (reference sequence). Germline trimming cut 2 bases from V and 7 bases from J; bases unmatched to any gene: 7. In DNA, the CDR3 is TGTGCCTGGAGTCTGCGGCGGGGGGCAGAGCAGTACTTC. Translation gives CAWSLRRGAEQYF.

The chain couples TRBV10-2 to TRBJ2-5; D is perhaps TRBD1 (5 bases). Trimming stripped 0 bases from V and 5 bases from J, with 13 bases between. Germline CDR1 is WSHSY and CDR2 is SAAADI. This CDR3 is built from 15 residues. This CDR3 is CASSESFLDTETQYF. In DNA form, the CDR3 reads TGCGCCAGCAGTGAGTCTTTTCTGGACACCGAGACCCAGTACTTC.

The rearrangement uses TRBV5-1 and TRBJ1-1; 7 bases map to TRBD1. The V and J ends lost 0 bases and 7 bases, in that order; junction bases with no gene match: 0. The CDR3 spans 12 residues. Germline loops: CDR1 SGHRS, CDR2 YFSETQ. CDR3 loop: CASSLGQGEAFF. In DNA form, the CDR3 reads TGCGCCAGCAGCTTGGGACAGGGTGAAGCTTTCTTT.

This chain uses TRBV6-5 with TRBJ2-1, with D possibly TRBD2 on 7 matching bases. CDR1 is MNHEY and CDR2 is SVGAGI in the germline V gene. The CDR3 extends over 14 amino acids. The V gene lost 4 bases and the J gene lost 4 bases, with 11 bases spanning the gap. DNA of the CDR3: TGTGCCAGCAGTTGGGGGGGGCCATACAATGAGCAGTTCTTC. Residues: CASSWGGPYNEQFF.

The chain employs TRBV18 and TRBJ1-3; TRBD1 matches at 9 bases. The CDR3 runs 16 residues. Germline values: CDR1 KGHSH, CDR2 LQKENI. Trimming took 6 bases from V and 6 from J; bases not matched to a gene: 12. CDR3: CASSSQGALLANTIYF. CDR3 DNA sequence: TGTGCCAGCTCGTCACAGGGGGCCCTTTTGGCAAACACCATATATTTT.

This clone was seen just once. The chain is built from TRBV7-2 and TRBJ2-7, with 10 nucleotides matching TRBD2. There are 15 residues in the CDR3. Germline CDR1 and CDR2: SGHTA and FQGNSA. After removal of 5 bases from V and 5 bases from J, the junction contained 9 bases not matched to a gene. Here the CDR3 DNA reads TGTGCCAGCAGCCAGACCAGCGGGGGGGCTAACGAGCAGTACTTC. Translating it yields CASSQTSGGANEQYF.

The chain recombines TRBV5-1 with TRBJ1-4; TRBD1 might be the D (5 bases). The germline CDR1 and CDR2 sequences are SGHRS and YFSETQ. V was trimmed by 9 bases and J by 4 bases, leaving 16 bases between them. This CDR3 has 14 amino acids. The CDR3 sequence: CATWGGAVNEKLFF. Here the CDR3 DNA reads TGCGCCACGTGGGGCGGGGCAGTTAATGAAAAACTGTTTTTT.

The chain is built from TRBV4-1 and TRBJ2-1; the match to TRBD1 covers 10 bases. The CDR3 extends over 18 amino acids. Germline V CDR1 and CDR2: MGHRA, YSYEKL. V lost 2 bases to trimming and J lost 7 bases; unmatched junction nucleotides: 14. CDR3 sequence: CASSQILILGTGENEQFF. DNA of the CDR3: TGCGCCAGCAGCCAAATCCTTATATTAGGGACAGGGGAGAATGAGCAGTTCTTC.

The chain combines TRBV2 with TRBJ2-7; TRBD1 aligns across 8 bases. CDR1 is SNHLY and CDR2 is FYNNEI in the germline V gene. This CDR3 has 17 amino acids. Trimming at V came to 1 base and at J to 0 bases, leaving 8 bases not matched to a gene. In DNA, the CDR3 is TGTGCCAGCAGTGAAGTTTTAGGACAGGGAATCTCCTACGAGCAGTACTTC. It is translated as CASSEVLGQGISYEQYF.

In nucleotides, the CDR3 is TGTGCCACCAGTGATGATTGGGGACTAGCGGGTCCTGAACATACGCAGTATTTT. This gives the protein CATSDDWGLAGPEHTQYF. This sequence joins TRBV24-1 and TRBJ2-3; 12 bases are shared with TRBD2. Germline V lookup: CDR1 KGHDR, CDR2 SFDVKD. This CDR3 is 18 amino acids long. V lost 3 bases and J lost 7; bases outside the gene matches: 13.

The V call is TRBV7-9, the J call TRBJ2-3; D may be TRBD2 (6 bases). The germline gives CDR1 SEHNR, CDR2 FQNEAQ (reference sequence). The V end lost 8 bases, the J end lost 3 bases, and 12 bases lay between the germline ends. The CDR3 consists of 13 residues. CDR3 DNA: TGTGCCAGCCGCCACGGAGGGACAGATACGCAGTATTTT. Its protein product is CASRHGGTDTQYF.

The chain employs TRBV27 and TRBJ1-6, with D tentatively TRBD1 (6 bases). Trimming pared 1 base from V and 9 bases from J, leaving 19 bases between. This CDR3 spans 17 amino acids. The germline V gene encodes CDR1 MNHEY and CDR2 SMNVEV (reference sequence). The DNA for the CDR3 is TGTGCCAGCAGTTTATTTTGTGGGGGCCCTAGGTGTTCACCCCTCCACTTT. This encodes CASSLFCGGPRCSPLHF.

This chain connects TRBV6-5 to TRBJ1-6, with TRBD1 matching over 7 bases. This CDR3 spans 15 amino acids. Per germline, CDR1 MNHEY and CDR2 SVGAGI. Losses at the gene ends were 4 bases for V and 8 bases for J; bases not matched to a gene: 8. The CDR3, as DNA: TGTGCCAGCAGTTCCCCCGGGACAGTAGATTCACCCCTCCACTTT. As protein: CASSSPGTVDSPLHF.

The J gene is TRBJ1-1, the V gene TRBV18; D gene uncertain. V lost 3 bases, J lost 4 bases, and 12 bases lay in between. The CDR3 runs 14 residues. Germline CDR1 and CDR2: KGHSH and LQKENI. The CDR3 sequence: CASSPSLSVTEAFF. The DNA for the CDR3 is TGTGCCAGCTCACCTTCCTTATCAGTCACTGAAGCTTTCTTT.

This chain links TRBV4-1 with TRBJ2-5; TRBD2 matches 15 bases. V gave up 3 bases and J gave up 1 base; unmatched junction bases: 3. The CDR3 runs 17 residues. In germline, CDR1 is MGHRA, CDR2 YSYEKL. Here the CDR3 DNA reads TGCGCCAGCAGCCATGGACTAGCGGGGGGGCCCCAAGAGACCCAGTACTTC. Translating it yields CASSHGLAGGPQETQYF.

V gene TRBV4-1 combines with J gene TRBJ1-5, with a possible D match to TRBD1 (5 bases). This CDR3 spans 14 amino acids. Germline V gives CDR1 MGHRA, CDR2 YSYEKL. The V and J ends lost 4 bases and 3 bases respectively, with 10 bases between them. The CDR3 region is CASSLRGDNQPQHF. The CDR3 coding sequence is TGCGCCAGCAGCCTCCGGGGGGACAATCAGCCCCAGCATTTT.